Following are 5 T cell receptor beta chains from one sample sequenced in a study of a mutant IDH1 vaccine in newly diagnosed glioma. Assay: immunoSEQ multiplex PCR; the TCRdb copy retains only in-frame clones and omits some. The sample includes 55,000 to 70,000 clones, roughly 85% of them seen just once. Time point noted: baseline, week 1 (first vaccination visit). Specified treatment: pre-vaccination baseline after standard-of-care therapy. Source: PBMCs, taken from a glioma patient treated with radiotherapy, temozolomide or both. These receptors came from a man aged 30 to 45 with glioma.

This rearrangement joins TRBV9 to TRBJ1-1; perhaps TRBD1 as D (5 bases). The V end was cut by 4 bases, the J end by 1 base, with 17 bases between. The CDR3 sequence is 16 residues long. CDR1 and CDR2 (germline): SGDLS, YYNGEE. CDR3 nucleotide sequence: TGTGCCAGCAGCCCCGTTACGTGGGGCAAGAACACTGAAGCTTTCTTT. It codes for CASSPVTWGKNTEAFF.

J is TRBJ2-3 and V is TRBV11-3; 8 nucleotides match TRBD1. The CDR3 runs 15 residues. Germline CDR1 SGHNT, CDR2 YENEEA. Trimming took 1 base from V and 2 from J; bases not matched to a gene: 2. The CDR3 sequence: CASSLGTGHTDTQYF. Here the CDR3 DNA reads TGTGCCAGCAGCTTAGGGACAGGGCACACAGATACGCAGTATTTT.

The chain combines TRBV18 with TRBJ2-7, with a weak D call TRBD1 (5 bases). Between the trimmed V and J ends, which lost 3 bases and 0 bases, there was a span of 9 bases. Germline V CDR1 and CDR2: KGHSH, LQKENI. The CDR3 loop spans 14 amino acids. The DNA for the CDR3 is TGTGCCAGCTCACCGGGCGACAGCTCCTACGAGCAGTACTTC. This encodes CASSPGDSSYEQYF.

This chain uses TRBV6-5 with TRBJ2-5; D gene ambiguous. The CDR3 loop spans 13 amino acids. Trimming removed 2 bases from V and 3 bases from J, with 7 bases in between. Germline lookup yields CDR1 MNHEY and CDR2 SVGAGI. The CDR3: CASSYAEEETQYF. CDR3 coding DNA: TGTGCCAGCAGTTACGCCGAGGAAGAGACCCAGTACTTC.

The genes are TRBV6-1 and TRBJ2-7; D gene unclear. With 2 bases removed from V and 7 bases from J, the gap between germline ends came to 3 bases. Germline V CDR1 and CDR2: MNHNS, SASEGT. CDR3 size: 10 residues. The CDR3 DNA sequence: TGTGCCAGCAGTGAAAGGGAGCAGTACTTC. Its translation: CASSEREQYF.